These 25 T cell receptor beta chains share one sample of origin, sequenced in a study of beta chain features in type 1 diabetes. Investigators reverse transcribed all isolated RNA, so they sequenced expressed TCRB transcripts. Profiled with immunoSEQ multiplex PCR; TCRdb holds only in-frame clones, not every one. The data contain about 340,000 clones, approximately 12% of them singletons. General study results and limits: Among patients with Type 1 diabetes, TCRB CDR3s were moderately but significantly shorter in every one of the four CD4+ subsets.

For these receptors, no antigen is known. Input material: naive CD4+ T cells from blood. These receptor sequences come from a woman younger than 35 with type 1 diabetes.

The CDR3: CASSVRGGSETQYF. The CDR3 coding sequence is TGTGCCAGCAGCGTCAGGGGCGGCTCGGAGACCCAGTACTTC. This sequence joins TRBV9 and TRBJ2-5; TRBD1 might be the D (6 bases). The CDR3 sequence is 14 residues long. V was shortened by 2 bases and J by 5 bases, with 13 bases between the two germline ends. Germline V gene lookup returns CDR1 SGDLS and CDR2 YYNGEE.

This clone was seen ten or more times. V and J are TRBV30 and TRBJ1-2; D is possibly TRBD1 (6 bases). The germline V and J ends were trimmed by 4 bases and 12 bases, with 18 bases remaining between them. Germline lookup yields CDR1 GTSNPN and CDR2 SVGIG (reference sequence). The CDR3 runs to 12 residues. The CDR3 sequence: CAWTPAGGPDTF. The CDR3 DNA sequence: TGTGCCTGGACTCCTGCGGGGGGGCCCGACACCTTC. The full variable domain, with the rest looked up from reference TRBV30 and TRBJ1-2, is SQTIHQWPATLVQPVGSPLSLECTVEGTSNPNLYWYRQAAGRGLQLLFYSVGIGQISSEVPQNLSASRPQDRQFILSSKKLLLSDSGFYLCAWTPAGGPDTFGSGTRLTVV.

The chain joins TRBV2 to TRBJ2-1; 7 nucleotides agree with TRBD2. Germline V lookup: CDR1 SNHLY, CDR2 FYNNEI. V shed 1 base and J 14 bases; nucleotides not matched to a gene: 11. The CDR3 contains 14 residues. The CDR3 nucleotides read TGTGCCAGCAGTGAAGAAGTGGTAGCGGGCGGGAAGTTCTTC. Translated: CASSEEVVAGGKFF.

Here the CDR3 DNA reads TGTGCCAGCAGTTACGGACTTACCTACGAGCAGTACGTC. Translating gives CASSYGLTYEQYV. The chain employs TRBV6-6 and TRBJ2-7; weak D call: TRBD2 (5 bases). Looked up from germline, CDR1 is MNHNY and CDR2 is SVGAGI (reference sequence). CDR3 length equals 13 residues. The V end was cut by 2 bases, the J end by 2 bases, with 7 bases between.

The J gene is TRBJ2-6, the V gene TRBV7-9; 8 nucleotides align to TRBD2. The germline CDR1 and CDR2 sequences are SEHNR and FQNEAQ (reference sequence). The CDR3 totals 17 residues. J lost 3 bases, V lost 4 bases, and 8 bases had no gene match. The CDR3 sequence is CASSSPGGGRGANVLTF. In DNA, the CDR3 is TGTGCCAGCAGCTCACCGGGCGGGGGGCGTGGGGCCAACGTCCTGACTTTC.

This clone was detected only once. V usage is TRBV18 and J usage is TRBJ2-7; 7 bases fit TRBD1. The germline V gene has CDR1 KGHSH and CDR2 LQKENI. The CDR3 has 16 residues. J lost 0 bases, V lost 2 bases, and 7 bases had no gene match. This chain's CDR3 is CASSPGSGQNSYEQYF. The CDR3 DNA follows: TGTGCCAGCTCACCAGGGTCGGGACAGAACTCCTACGAGCAGTACTTC. Drawing the rest from reference TRBV18 and TRBJ2-7, the complete variable domain is NAGVMQNPRHLVRRRGQEARLRCSPMKGHSHVYWYRQLPEEGLKFMVYLQKENIIDESGMPKERFSAEFPKEGPSILRIQQVVRGDSAAYFCASSPGSGQNSYEQYFGPGTRLTVT.

This chain uses TRBV5-1 with TRBJ1-2; 7 nucleotides agree with TRBD1. Germline V CDR1 and CDR2: SGHRS, YFSETQ. Trimming cost V 1 base and J 3 bases; bases outside gene matches: 15. The CDR3 is made up of 18 amino acids. The chain's CDR3 is CASSLPPSRQGLHYGYTF. The CDR3 region has the DNA TGCGCCAGCAGCTTGCCGCCATCTCGACAGGGCCTTCACTATGGCTACACCTTC.

The rearrangement links TRBV7-2 to TRBJ1-2; D is unresolved. Trimming shortened V by 7 bases and J by 5 bases, and 17 bases separated the two germline ends. The CDR3 totals 14 residues. Germline CDR1 and CDR2: SGHTA and FQGNSA. This chain's CDR3 is CASTPFESVYGYTF. CDR3 nucleotides: TGTGCCAGCACCCCTTTCGAGTCGGTATATGGCTACACCTTC.

The CDR3 DNA follows: TGTGCCAGCAGCCAAGAGACTAGCGGAGGAGCCACCGGGGAGCTGTTTTTT. As protein: CASSQETSGGATGELFF. The chain joins TRBV4-2 to TRBJ2-2; 9 bases align to TRBD2. V lost 0 bases and J lost 4; bases outside the gene matches: 6. The CDR3 totals 17 residues. In germline, CDR1 is LGHNA, CDR2 YNFKEQ.

This rearrangement joins TRBV28 to TRBJ2-3, with a weak D call TRBD1 (7 bases). The CDR3 sequence is 15 residues long. V lost 6 bases, J lost 2 bases, and 15 bases lay in between. Germline CDR1 and CDR2: MDHEN and SYDVKM. The CDR3 bases are TGTGCCAGCAGCCGGAGGGGGCCACTCACAGATACGCAGTATTTT. Protein product: CASSRRGPLTDTQYF.

This clone has only a few counts. The chain combines TRBV19 with TRBJ2-1, with TRBD2 matching over 9 bases. Germline-derived CDR1 and CDR2 are LNHDA and SQIVND (reference sequence). The V segment lost 9 bases and the J segment 3 bases; nucleotides outside the gene matches: 3. The CDR3 length is 13 residues. CDR3: CASQTSGYNEQFF. DNA of the CDR3: TGTGCCAGCCAGACTAGCGGCTACAATGAGCAGTTCTTC.

V is TRBV6-6 and J is TRBJ2-7; D possibly corresponds to TRBD1 (7 bases). This CDR3 is 14 amino acids long. Germline V CDR1 and CDR2: MNHNY, SVGAGI (reference sequence). The V end lost 5 bases, the J end lost 2 bases, and 13 bases lay between the germline ends. As DNA, the CDR3 is TGTGCCAGCAGTAGGTCAGGGGGGCCCTACGAGCAGTACGTC. Translation: CASSRSGGPYEQYV.

This clone was counted only a few times. The V call is TRBV6-1, the J call TRBJ2-1; 9 nucleotides align to TRBD2. The CDR3 consists of 16 residues. The germline gives CDR1 MNHNS, CDR2 SASEGT. J was trimmed by 1 base and V by 4 bases; bases with no gene match: 5. In DNA form, the CDR3 reads TGTGCCAGCAGTGCCCCAGCGGGGGGATCCTACAATGAGCAGTTCTTC. Protein: CASSAPAGGSYNEQFF.

The rearrangement links TRBV29-1 to TRBJ2-3; the match to TRBD1 covers 7 bases. J gave up 2 bases and V 3 bases, and 2 bases lay outside the gene matches. The CDR3 has 13 amino acids. In germline, CDR1 is SQVTM, CDR2 ANQGSEA. CDR3 sequence (DNA): TGCAGCGTTGAGGGACAGATCACAGATACGCAGTATTTT. It encodes CSVEGQITDTQYF.

V and J are TRBV9 and TRBJ2-7, with 9 bases that match TRBD2. This CDR3 has 16 residues. Germline trimming cut 4 bases from V and 3 bases from J; bases unmatched to any gene: 11. Germline V CDR1 and CDR2: SGDLS, YYNGEE. The CDR3, as DNA: TGTGCCAGCAGCCCTATAGCGGGAGTTAAGGTCTACGAGCAGTACGTC. Amino acid sequence: CASSPIAGVKVYEQYV.

V and J are TRBV4-3 and TRBJ2-1; D might be TRBD2 (6 bases). Germline V gene sequence: CDR1 LGHNA, CDR2 YSLEER. The CDR3 spans 16 residues. With 3 bases removed from V and 2 bases from J, the gap between germline ends came to 14 bases. The CDR3 bases are TGCGCCAGCAGCCAGAGGGAGGTGGACCCCTACAATGAGCAGTTCTTC. It encodes CASSQREVDPYNEQFF.

As DNA, the CDR3 is TGCAGCGTTGCTCCTAGCGGGATCCCGGGGGATACGCAGTATTTT. It specifies CSVAPSGIPGDTQYF. The V call is TRBV29-1, the J call TRBJ2-3, with TRBD2 matching 9 bases. The CDR3 sequence is 15 residues long. Trimming removed 4 bases from V and 6 bases from J; junction bases left unmatched: 11. Germline values: CDR1 SQVTM, CDR2 ANQGSEA.

The V and J genes are TRBV28 and TRBJ2-7, with 11 nucleotides matching TRBD1. CDR3 length equals 15 residues. V dropped 2 bases and J dropped 3; count of bases not matched to a gene: 3. CDR1 is MDHEN and CDR2 is SYDVKM in the germline V gene. This CDR3 reads CASSLAGQGDYEQYF. The CDR3 DNA sequence: TGTGCCAGCAGTTTAGCGGGACAGGGGGACTACGAGCAGTACTTC.

CDR3 coding DNA: TGTGCCTGGAGTGTTTCCCGCGGGATTTACGAGCAGTACTTC. Translated, it gives CAWSVSRGIYEQYF. The chain links TRBV30 to TRBJ2-7, with D perhaps TRBD2 (6 bases). The CDR3 sequence is 14 residues long. Germline V CDR1 and CDR2: GTSNPN, SVGIG (reference sequence). Trimming took off 0 bases at V and 4 bases at J, with 13 bases between the two ends.

This rearrangement joins TRBV28 to TRBJ2-5; a weak D match, TRBD1 (5 bases). With 11 bases removed from V and 9 bases from J, the gap between germline ends came to 16 bases. CDR1 is MDHEN, CDR2 SYDVKM, per germline. CDR3 length equals 11 residues. The CDR3 nucleotides are TGTGCCTGCGACCGGTTAGGGGCCCAGTACTTC. Residues: CACDRLGAQYF.

The chain combines TRBV4-1 with TRBJ1-2; D gene ambiguous. CDR3 length equals 14 residues. CDR1 and CDR2 (germline): MGHRA, YSYEKL. The V gene lost 1 base and the J gene lost 4 bases, with 10 bases spanning the gap. The CDR3 reads CASSQGLGSYGYTF. In DNA form, the CDR3 reads TGCGCCAGCAGCCAAGGATTGGGGAGCTATGGCTACACCTTC.

The chain carries TRBV5-4 and TRBJ2-2, with 9 bases identical to TRBD2. The CDR3 length is 18 residues. CDR1 and CDR2 (germline): SGHNT, YYREEE (reference sequence). Trimming took 4 bases from V and 6 from J; bases not matched to a gene: 16. The CDR3 sequence: CASSPPGLARGVSGELFF. CDR3 nucleotide sequence: TGTGCCAGCAGCCCGCCGGGACTAGCCCGGGGGGTGTCCGGGGAGCTGTTTTTT. Together with reference TRBV5-4 and TRBJ2-2, the CDR3 gives the full variable domain: ETGVTQSPTHLIKTRGQQVTLRCSSQSGHNTVSWYQQALGQGPQFIFQYYREEENGRGNFPPRFSGLQFPNYSSELNVNALELDDSALYLCASSPPGLARGVSGELFFGEGSRLTVL.

This rearrangement joins TRBV30 to TRBJ1-1, with D perhaps TRBD1 (6 bases). Trimming pared 2 bases from V and 4 bases from J, leaving 11 bases between. The length of the CDR3 is 13 residues. Germline CDR1 reads GTSNPN; CDR2 reads SVGIG (reference sequence). CDR3 in amino acids: CAWSHSGATEAFF. The CDR3 coding sequence is TGTGCCTGGAGTCACTCAGGGGCCACTGAAGCTTTCTTT.

This clone was detected a few times. This sequence joins TRBV7-2 and TRBJ1-1, with 11 bases matching TRBD1. J gave up 10 bases and V 0 bases, and 10 bases lay outside the gene matches. The CDR3 extends over 16 amino acids. Germline loops: CDR1 SGHTA, CDR2 FQGNSA. CDR3 DNA sequence: TGTGCCAGCAGCTTAGCGTTAAGGACAGGGGGCCTGCCAGCTTTCTTT. This translates into CASSLALRTGGLPAFF.

The CDR3 DNA is TGTGCCAGCAGCATACATACCGGGACAGGGGGCCTAAGGGGCACTGAAGCTTTCTTT. Its protein is CASSIHTGTGGLRGTEAFF. The rearrangement links TRBV9 to TRBJ1-1; 12 bases align to TRBD1. Germline assignment: CDR1 SGDLS and CDR2 YYNGEE. The CDR3 extends over 19 amino acids. The J segment lost 4 bases and the V segment lost 4 bases, leaving 17 bases of the junction unmatched.